This T cell receptor (beta chain) was recorded in a study of blood T cell repertoires in COVID-19. At the level of the study: Sites across the United States, Italy and Spain contributed samples from acute and convalescent COVID-19. T cells, B-cell-depleted T cells, or PBMCs supplied cDNA or gDNA.

Within the 2 weeks before study entry, each person in the exposed group met a COVID-19 case. In the authors' methods: Reference gene primer amplification gave estimated nucleated cell counts. The table came from immunoSEQ multiplex PCR; TCRdb's copy has only in-frame clones and leaves some out. Clonal size and the V and J genes are those of that table, whereas D and trimming came from the DNA. This table has approximately 250,000 clones, approximately 88% appearing once. Sequencing was done on a sample of PBMCs or T cells enriched from blood (not recorded which). The clonotype originates from a woman between 40 and 55 years old who had been exposed to COVID-19.

CDR3 loop: CASSAVRGGYTF. In DNA form, the CDR3 reads TGTGCCAGCAGTGCGGTCAGGGGTGGCTACACCTTC. The genes are TRBV25-1 and TRBJ1-2; D is possibly TRBD1 (6 bases). Trimming took 4 bases from V and 7 from J, leaving 10 bases between them. The germline CDR1 and CDR2 sequences are MGHDK and SYGVNS. The CDR3 covers 12 residues.